This T cell receptor (beta chain) was identified in a study of Ad26.COV2.S vaccination and SARS-CoV-2 variants (dated by TCRdb to the early 2020s). Background for the entire study: Vaccine-arm donors came from COV1001, a multicentre, randomized, double-blind, placebo-controlled phase I-IIa trial of Ad26.COV2.S in healthy adults. The TCR-sequenced set comprised around 30 samples: some 20 Ad26.COV2.S vaccine recipients, 5 placebo recipients and 8 SARS-CoV-2 convalescent individuals. Investigators did not know the trial group allocation while performing experiments and assessing outcomes. Trial participants were randomized into five groups of five, in which low-dose or high-dose Ad26.COV2.S was given once or twice, or placebo was given on both occasions. TCRbeta repertoire sequencing served as the tool for gauging how specific and how broad the SARS-CoV-2-reactive T cell receptors were following Ad26.COV2.S vaccination. Ad26.COV2.S was given intramuscularly at 5x10^10 or 1x10^11 viral particles, as a single shot or as two shots 56 days apart. The investigation overall reported the following: Substantial breadth of spike-specific CD8+ and CD4+ T cell responses was reported after vaccination. The study was not powered for comparison of responses between vaccine doses or regimens. Ad26.COV2.S recipients had higher spike-specific TCR breadth than placebo recipients (P = 0.0014). Comparable non-spike TCR breadth was observed between vaccine and placebo recipients, consistent with only spike being contained in the vaccine. According to the authors, total T cell responses may have been underestimated by the TCR breadth and depth analyses.

A word on this clone: Its antigen specificity is not known. The record has no base qualities; no much larger clone is one base away.

TCRbeta CDR3 regions were sequenced with the immunoSEQ Assay. After extraction, genomic DNA underwent amplification by bias-controlled multiplex PCR, followed by high-throughput sequencing. Per the original workflow: To quantify the absolute abundance of every unique TCRbeta CDR3 region, sequences were collapsed and filtered. Usable DNA was measured by amplifying reference genes present in all nucleated cells, and TCRbeta template counts were normalized to that usable DNA to estimate T cell fraction. Repertoire TCRs were annotated as SARS-CoV-2-specific when V gene, CDR3 amino acid sequence and J gene were exactly matched to a known reactive TCR set. MIRA supplied the reference SARS-CoV-2 TCR set, which was filtered for enrichment in COVID-19-positive ImmuneCODE repertoires so that public or cross-reactive TCRs were removed. Based on the MIRA antigens, annotated TCRs were further analysed at the level of specific ORF or position within ORF. Depth was the summed frequency of annotated unique rearrangements, while breadth was defined as annotated unique rearrangements over total unique productive rearrangements. Two-sided Wilcoxon rank-sum tests were used to compare TCR breadth between groups. This immuneACCESS table, as held by TCRdb, lists in-frame sequences with V and J called but not all clones. Of the missing ones, under half trace to an unresolved V gene in checked studies; the others have no known cause. Clonal size and the V and J genes are those of that table, whereas D and trimming came from the DNA. This sample holds more than 300,000 clones; around four fifths were observed only once. The ten largest clones take up 2.1% of the sample.

From the cysteine through the phenylalanine, the CDR3 covers 13 amino acids. Only the CDR3 DNA is retained, 39 bases long and in frame from the first base. Unmatched junction bases come to 3, with V trimmed by 3 bases and J by 6 bases. The treatment or condition label of this sample denotes: around 19 received Ad26.COV2.S at low or high dose, single or two shots; five or six received placebo; per-sample allocation not given. For vaccine and placebo recipients, repertoires were sequenced using samples collected on day 63 after the first injection. In Cohort 1b, roughly 25 adults aged 18-55 years were enrolled at a single site in Boston, USA, between 29 July and 7 August 2020. As a vaccine, Ad26.COV2.S was a replication-incompetent adenovirus type 26 vector that expressed a prefusion-stabilized SARS-CoV-2 spike protein derived from the original Wuhan strain.

Source: peripheral blood, taken in a trial of Ad26.COV2.S vaccine versus placebo. The chain is encoded by TRBV12-3 or TRBV12-4 joined to TRBJ2-7; 9 middle bases align to TRBD1. The sequence was obtained from a person between 18 and 59 years old who received the Ad26.COV2.S COVID-19 vaccine or a placebo. CDR3 region: CASSFRDRVEQYF. The sequence in DNA is TGTGCCAGCAGTTTCCGGGACAGGGTCGAGCAGTACTTC.